This T cell receptor (beta chain) was sequenced in a study of CXCR3-negative and CXCR3-positive naive CD8 T cells (dated by TCRdb to the late 2010s). Looking at the study overall: In total, 130 million to 150 million TRB reads were obtained, which works out to roughly 1.5 +/- 0.3 million reads per library. Data from ten to twelve donors, pooled across two independent experiments, went into the diversity and physicochemical repertoire analyses. Naive subsets from five or six donors and memory cells from 3 donors were included in the TRBV-TRBJ cluster analysis. Summary of the overall study and its limitations: Freshly isolated PBMCs were used for most assays because CXCR3 expression went down partially after cryopreservation. Both naive subsets had comparably high repertoire diversity, while memory CD8+ T cells had much lower repertoire diversity. Because surface CD5, which is linked to self-reactivity in mice, was comparable between the naive subsets, TCR interaction strength was also inferred from the physicochemical properties of TRB CDR3s. TRB CDR3s from CXCR3-positive naive cells showed higher hydrophobicity (lower Kidera factor 4), lower energy, and higher strength and volume indices than CXCR3-negative naive cells. TRBV-TRBJ usage was similar between naive CXCR3-negative and CXCR3-positive cells from the same donor, while memory cells showed distinct patterns.

For each CD8+ T cell subset, flow sorting was done in triplicate, and some 300,000 cells per subset went directly into RLT lysis buffer. Naive CD8+ T cells were defined stringently as CD45RO-CCR7+CD27+CD95- to exclude memory contaminants. Peripheral blood mononuclear cells were isolated from buffy coats using standard density gradient centrifugation. Naive CXCR3-negative and CXCR3-positive CD8+ T cells were flow-sorted using a FACSAria III. Total RNA was extracted from sorted cells with an RNeasy Mini Kit. As to this clonotype: Its antigen has not been determined.

The sequencer was a NextSeq 550. The Human TCR Profiling Kit (MiLaboratory) was used to make UMI-labeled 5' RACE TRB cDNA libraries. The full amount of extracted RNA was used for cDNA synthesis, and the full amount of resulting cDNA was used for PCR amplification. Libraries were prepared in parallel with an identical number of PCR cycles. The authors processed their data as follows. About 50,000 +/- 9,200 unique UMI-labeled TRB cDNA molecules per library were extracted with MIGEC and MiXCR, with at least two reads per UMI required. Each library averaged about 40,000 +/- 10,000 functional in-frame TRB CDR3 nucleotide clonotypes without stop codons. After each sample was downsampled to 5000 UMI-labeled TRB molecules, VDJtools was used to calculate diversity metrics such as normalized Shannon-Wiener and Chao1. For the central five CDR3 residues, VDJtools calculated physicochemical properties weighted by clonotype size, namely interaction energy, strength, volume and Kidera factor 4. TCRdb reprocessed the reads, reporting each CDR3 protein sequence once and no DNA. These V and J calls derive from TCRdb rather than the authors' analysis. This specimen's table enumerates 120,000 or so distinct CDR3 sequences. The top ten hold 0.59% of the sample.

The CDR3 numbers 13 residues from cysteine through phenylalanine. The nucleotide record is missing. The CDR1 and CDR2 encoded by the germline V gene (reference sequence) are MNHEY and SMNVEV. The sequence came from a human donor in good health. Some clones in this sample may be carry-over from other donors' samples. The sample consisted of naive CXCR3+ CD8+ T cells from blood. Read against the paper, the sample's cell subset or site label means: CD45RO-CCR7+CD27+CD95- naive CD8+ T cells expressing CXCR3 (TNR3+). Rearrangement joined TRBV27 to TRBJ1-5. The CDR3 is CASGLGGGQPQHF.